A single T cell receptor beta chain is shown here with its context. The germline V gene encodes CDR1 SGHVS and CDR2 FNYEAQ. J was trimmed by 4 bases and V by 0 bases; bases with no gene match: 9. The CDR3 consists of 17 residues. The primer mix had 60 Vbeta and 13 Jbeta primers. The method was immunoSEQ multiplex PCR; TCRdb's version includes in-frame clones alone and lacks a portion of them. The sample shows around 92,000 clones, 81% of them seen only once. The sample is drawn from a study of cytomegalovirus exposure and HLA in healthy donors. The source is a girl under 10 years old in good health and CMV-seropositive. The J gene is TRBJ1-3, the V gene TRBV7-6; 7 nucleotides align to TRBD1. The sample consisted of PBMCs. The CDR3 loop is CASSLAMTGPGGNTIYF. In DNA form, the CDR3 reads TGTGCCAGCAGCTTAGCCATGACAGGGCCGGGGGGAAACACCATATATTTT.